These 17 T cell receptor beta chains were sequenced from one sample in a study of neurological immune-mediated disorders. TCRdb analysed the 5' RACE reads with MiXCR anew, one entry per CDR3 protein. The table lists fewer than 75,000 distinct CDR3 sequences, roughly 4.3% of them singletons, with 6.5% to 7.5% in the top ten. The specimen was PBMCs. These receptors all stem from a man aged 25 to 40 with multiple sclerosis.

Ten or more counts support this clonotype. CDR3 loop: CASSHSGTGDEGIQYF. CDR3 nucleotide sequence: TGCGCCAGCAGCCATTCCGGGACAGGGGATGAGGGCATTCAGTACTTC. The V call is TRBV4-1, the J call TRBJ2-4; TRBD1 aligns across 10 bases. This CDR3 spans 16 amino acids. V shed 3 bases, J shed 9 bases, and the junction held 11 bases outside the gene matches. Germline V CDR1 and CDR2: MGHRA, YSYEKL.

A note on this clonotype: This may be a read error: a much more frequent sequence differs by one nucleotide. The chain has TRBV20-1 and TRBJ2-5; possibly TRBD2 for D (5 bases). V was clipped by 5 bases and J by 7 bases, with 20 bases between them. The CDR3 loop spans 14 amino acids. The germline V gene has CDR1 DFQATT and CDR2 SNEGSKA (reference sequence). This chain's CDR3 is CSAARARGYGTQYF. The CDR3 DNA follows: TGCAGTGCTGCTAGGGCTAGAGGGTATGGGACCCAGTACTTC.

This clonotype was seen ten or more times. The CDR3 loop is CSARPPGQKNYGYTF. The CDR3 DNA follows: TGCAGTGCTAGACCCCCGGGACAGAAAAACTATGGCTACACCTTC. This sequence joins TRBV20-1 and TRBJ1-2; TRBD1 aligns across 7 bases. The CDR3 covers 15 residues. Germline V gene sequence: CDR1 DFQATT, CDR2 SNEGSKA (reference sequence). The ends lost 2 bases at V and 2 bases at J; junction bases unmatched: 8.

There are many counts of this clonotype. The CDR3 region is CASSLGRLGGELFF. In nucleotides, the CDR3 is TGTGCCAGCAGTCTAGGACGCTTGGGTGGGGAGCTGTTTTTT. V is TRBV12-3 or TRBV12-4 and J is TRBJ2-2; no clear D. CDR3 length equals 14 residues. Trimming pared 5 bases from V and 8 bases from J, leaving 15 bases between.

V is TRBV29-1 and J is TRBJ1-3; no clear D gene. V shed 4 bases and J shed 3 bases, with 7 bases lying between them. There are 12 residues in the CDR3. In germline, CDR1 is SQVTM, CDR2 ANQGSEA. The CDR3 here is CSVVGLGNTIYF. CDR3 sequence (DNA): TGCAGCGTTGTAGGGCTTGGAAACACCATATATTTT.

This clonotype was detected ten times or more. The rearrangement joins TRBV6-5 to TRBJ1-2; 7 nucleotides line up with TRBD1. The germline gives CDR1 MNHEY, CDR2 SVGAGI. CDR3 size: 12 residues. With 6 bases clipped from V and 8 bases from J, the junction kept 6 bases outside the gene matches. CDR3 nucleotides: TGTGCCAGCAGAAAATACAGGGGCGGCTACACCTTC. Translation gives CASRKYRGGYTF.

Here the CDR3 DNA reads TGCAGTGCTTCTCCGCGACAGGGCACTAATGAAAAACTGTTTTTT. Translating gives CSASPRQGTNEKLFF. The V and J genes are TRBV20-1 and TRBJ1-4; 7 bases agree with TRBD1. Germline CDR1 is DFQATT and CDR2 is SNEGSKA (reference sequence). V lost 5 bases, J lost 2 bases, and 8 bases stayed unmatched. The length of the CDR3 is 15 residues.

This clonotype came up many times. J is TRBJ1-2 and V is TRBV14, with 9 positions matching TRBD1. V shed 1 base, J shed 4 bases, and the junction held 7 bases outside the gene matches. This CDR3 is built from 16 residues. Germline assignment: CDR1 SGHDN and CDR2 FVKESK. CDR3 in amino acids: CASSQGLQGAFYGYTF. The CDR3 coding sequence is TGTGCCAGCAGCCAAGGTCTACAGGGGGCGTTCTATGGCTACACCTTC. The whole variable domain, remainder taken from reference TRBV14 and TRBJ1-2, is EAGVTQFPSHSVIEKGQTVTLRCDPISGHDNLYWYRRVMGKEIKFLLHFVKESKQDESGMPNNRFLAERTGGTYSTLKVQPAELEDSGVYFCASSQGLQGAFYGYTFGSGTRLTVV.

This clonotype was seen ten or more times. CDR3 in amino acids: CASRLTGGAGANVLTF. As DNA, the CDR3 is TGTGCCAGCAGACTGACAGGGGGCGCTGGGGCCAACGTCCTGACTTTC. This rearrangement joins TRBV28 to TRBJ2-6; TRBD1 matches 10 bases. Germline V CDR1 and CDR2: MDHEN, SYDVKM. The CDR3 loop spans 16 amino acids. V trimming: 6 bases; J trimming: 2 bases; junction bases outside the gene matches: 4.

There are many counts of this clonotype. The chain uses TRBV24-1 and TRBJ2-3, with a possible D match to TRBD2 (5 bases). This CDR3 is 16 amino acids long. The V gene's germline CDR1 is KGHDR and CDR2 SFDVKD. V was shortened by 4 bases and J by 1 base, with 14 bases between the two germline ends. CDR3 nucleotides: TGTGCCACCAGTGACGCGACGGGGATTGGCACAGATACGCAGTATTTT. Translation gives CATSDATGIGTDTQYF.

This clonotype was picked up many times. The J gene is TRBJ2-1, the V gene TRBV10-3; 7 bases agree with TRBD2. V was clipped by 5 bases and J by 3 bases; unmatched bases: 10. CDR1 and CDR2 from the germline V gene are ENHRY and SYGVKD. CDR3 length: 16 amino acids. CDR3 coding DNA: TGTGCCATCAGTTCCATTATAGCGGGCCTCTACAATGAGCAGTTCTTC. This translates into CAISSIIAGLYNEQFF.

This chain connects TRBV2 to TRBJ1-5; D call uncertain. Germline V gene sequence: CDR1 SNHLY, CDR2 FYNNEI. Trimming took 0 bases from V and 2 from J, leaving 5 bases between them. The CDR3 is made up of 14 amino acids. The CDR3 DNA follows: TGTGCCAGCAGTGAAGCAAAGGGCAATCAGCCCCAGCATTTT. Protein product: CASSEAKGNQPQHF.

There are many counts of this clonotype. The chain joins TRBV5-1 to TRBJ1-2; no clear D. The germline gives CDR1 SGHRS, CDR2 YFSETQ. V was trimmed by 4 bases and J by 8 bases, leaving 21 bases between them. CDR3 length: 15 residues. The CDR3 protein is CASSPEATTSGGYTF. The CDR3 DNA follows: TGCGCCAGCAGCCCTGAAGCGACGACCTCCGGGGGCTACACCTTC.

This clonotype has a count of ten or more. The DNA for the CDR3 is TGTGCCAGCAGCCCGACAGGGGCATTCTATGGCTACACCTTC. As protein: CASSPTGAFYGYTF. The chain is built from TRBV2 and TRBJ1-2, with 8 bases lining up with TRBD1. With V trimmed by 6 bases and J by 4 bases, 7 bases remained unmatched. From germline, CDR1 is SNHLY and CDR2 FYNNEI. This CDR3 spans 14 amino acids.

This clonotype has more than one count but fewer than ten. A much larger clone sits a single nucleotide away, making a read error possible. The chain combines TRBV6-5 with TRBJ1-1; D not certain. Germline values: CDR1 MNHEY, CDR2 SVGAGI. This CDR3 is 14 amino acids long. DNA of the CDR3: TGTGCCAGCAGTTACTCGTTATGGAACACTGGAGCTTTCTTT. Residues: CASSYSLWNTGAFF.

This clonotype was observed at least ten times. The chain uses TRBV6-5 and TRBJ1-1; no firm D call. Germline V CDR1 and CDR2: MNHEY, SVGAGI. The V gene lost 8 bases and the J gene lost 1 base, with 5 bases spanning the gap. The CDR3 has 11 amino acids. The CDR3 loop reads CASGRNTEAFF. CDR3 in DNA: TGTGCCAGCGGCAGGAACACTGAAGCTTTCTTT.

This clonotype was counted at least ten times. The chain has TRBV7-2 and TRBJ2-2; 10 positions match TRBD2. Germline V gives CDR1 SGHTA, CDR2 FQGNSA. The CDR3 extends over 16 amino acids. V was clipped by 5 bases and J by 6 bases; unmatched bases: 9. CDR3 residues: CASSLPGLAIPGELFF. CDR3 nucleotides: TGTGCCAGCAGCCTACCGGGACTAGCGATTCCCGGGGAGCTGTTTTTT.